Below are 13 T cell receptor beta chains sequenced from a single sample in a study of shared clonotypes between healthy human individuals. Positively selected for CCR7, the CD45RO-negative cells used as naive CD8 cells excluded terminally differentiated effector memory CD45RA+ cells. Produced via immunoSEQ multiplex PCR; TCRdb's table is partial and in-frame only. The table lists hundreds of thousands of clones, roughly 98% of them singletons. The sequenced material came from naive CD8+ T cells sorted from blood. The receptors shown here come from a man aged 25-40 years in good health.

This chain uses TRBV30 with TRBJ2-1, with 13 bases lining up with TRBD2. Per germline, CDR1 GTSNPN and CDR2 SVGIG (reference sequence). With 1 base clipped from V and 7 bases from J, the junction kept 4 bases outside the gene matches. The CDR3 is 15 amino acids. As DNA, the CDR3 is TGTGCCTGGAGTGCGGGACTAGCGGGATCAAATGAGCAGTTCTTC. It codes for CAWSAGLAGSNEQFF.

The chain links TRBV11-2 to TRBJ2-5; D tentatively fits TRBD1 or TRBD2 (5 bases each). Trimming took 6 bases from V and 2 from J, leaving 10 bases between them. This CDR3 is 13 amino acids long. The germline V gene encodes CDR1 SGHAT and CDR2 FQNNGV. The CDR3 nucleotides are TGTGCCAGCAGGGCCGGGGCTCAAGAGACCCAGTACTTC. Encoded protein: CASRAGAQETQYF.

This rearrangement joins TRBV10-3 to TRBJ2-3; D is unclear. The CDR3 has 14 amino acids. Germline V gives CDR1 ENHRY, CDR2 SYGVKD. V lost 5 bases and J lost 4, with 13 bases in between. The CDR3 coding sequence is TGTGCCATCAGTTTAGCATTACCTCCAGATACGCAGTATTTT. It encodes CAISLALPPDTQYF.

The V call is TRBV28, the J call TRBJ2-3, with D unresolved. Per the germline V gene, CDR1 is MDHEN and CDR2 is SYDVKM. The length of the CDR3 is 17 residues. V lost 6 bases to trimming and J lost 1 base, with 20 bases between them. The CDR3 nucleotides are TGTGCCAGCAGCGATGACCGGTCTTCAGGTCGCACAGATACGCAGTATTTT. Translating gives CASSDDRSSGRTDTQYF.

The chain joins TRBV6-6 to TRBJ2-7; possible D gene TRBD1, 6 bases. The germline V and J ends were trimmed by 6 bases and 2 bases, with 8 bases remaining between them. CDR1 is MNHNY and CDR2 is SVGAGI in the germline V gene (reference sequence). The CDR3 covers 12 residues. The CDR3 reads CASRDRAYEQYF. For the CDR3, the DNA is TGTGCCAGCAGGGACAGAGCCTACGAGCAGTACTTC.

The table lists this clone with a count of one. J is TRBJ2-1 and V is TRBV7-9, with 9 nucleotides matching TRBD2. The CDR3 loop spans 14 amino acids. Germline CDR1 reads SEHNR; CDR2 reads FQNEAQ (reference sequence). V trimming: 3 bases; J trimming: 8 bases; junction bases outside the gene matches: 5. CDR3 bases: TGTGCCAGCAGCTTGAGCGGGAGGAGCGATGAGCAGTTCTTC. Protein: CASSLSGRSDEQFF.

The rearrangement uses TRBV7-9 and TRBJ2-7, with 14 bases matching TRBD2. Looked up from germline, CDR1 is SEHNR and CDR2 is FQNEAQ (reference sequence). The V segment lost 5 bases and the J segment 1 base; nucleotides outside the gene matches: 4. The CDR3 consists of 16 residues. CDR3 amino acids: CASSEGLAGVSYEQYF. The CDR3 DNA reads TGTGCCAGCAGCGAGGGACTAGCGGGAGTATCCTACGAGCAGTACTTC.

The rearrangement uses TRBV9 and TRBJ2-7, with TRBD2 as a possible D gene (7 bases). The CDR3 is 15 residues long. The ends were cut back, 0 bases at V and 5 bases at J, with 15 bases in the middle. Germline assignment: CDR1 SGDLS and CDR2 YYNGEE. DNA for the CDR3: TGTGCCAGCAGCGTAGCTGGGGGGGGCATCCACGAGCAGTACTTC. Residues: CASSVAGGGIHEQYF.

The chain employs TRBV5-1 and TRBJ2-5; tentatively, D is TRBD1 (6 bases). Germline V lookup: CDR1 SGHRS, CDR2 YFSETQ. The V and J ends lost 0 bases and 1 base respectively, with 10 bases between them. The CDR3 is made up of 15 amino acids. The CDR3 is CASSLEGGSQETQYF. CDR3 nucleotide sequence: TGCGCCAGCAGCTTGGAAGGGGGATCCCAAGAGACCCAGTACTTC.

J is TRBJ2-1 and V is TRBV11-3; perhaps TRBD2 as D (5 bases). Germline-derived CDR1 and CDR2 are SGHNT and YENEEA. Trimming shortened V by 1 base and J by 3 bases, and 10 bases separated the two germline ends. The CDR3 length is 15 residues. This CDR3 reads CASSLGGALYNEQFF. CDR3 coding DNA: TGTGCCAGCAGCTTAGGGGGAGCGCTCTACAATGAGCAGTTCTTC.

This chain connects TRBV9 to TRBJ2-7, with 8 bases lining up with TRBD1. Trimming cost V 3 bases and J 4 bases; bases outside gene matches: 6. Per the germline V gene, CDR1 is SGDLS and CDR2 is YYNGEE. The CDR3 length is 14 residues. CDR3 nucleotides: TGTGCCAGCAGCGAAGACAGGGGAGGTTACGAGCAGTACTTC. It codes for CASSEDRGGYEQYF.

The CDR3 DNA follows: TGCGCCAGCAGCCAAGAAGCCCACCACGAGACTAGGAATGAGCAGTTCTTC. Protein product: CASSQEAHHETRNEQFF. The J gene is TRBJ2-1, the V gene TRBV4-3, with TRBD2 as a possible D gene (6 bases). Per the germline V gene, CDR1 is LGHNA and CDR2 is YSLEER. CDR3 size: 17 residues. V shed 0 bases and J shed 7 bases, with 19 bases lying between them.

This rearrangement joins TRBV7-9 to TRBJ2-7; 7 bases fit TRBD1. After removal of 6 bases from V and 6 bases from J, the junction contained 5 bases not matched to a gene. The CDR3 runs to 12 residues. The germline V gene encodes CDR1 SEHNR and CDR2 FQNEAQ (reference sequence). The chain's CDR3 is CASRSSGGEQYF. Written as DNA, the CDR3 is TGTGCCAGCAGGTCGTCAGGGGGCGAGCAGTACTTC.